The clone carrying this T cell receptor (beta chain) has a handful of counts. Its antigen is unidentified. The sample belongs to a study of neurological immune-mediated disorders. Study-wide findings and caveats: Phylogenetic analysis grouped 18 of 34 multiple sclerosis patients' repertoires together, suggesting a possible repertoire signature. The highest TCR clonal expansion occurred in HTLV-1-associated myelopathy; multiple sclerosis fell below healthy controls.

Trimming stripped 5 bases from V and 3 bases from J, with 11 bases between. This CDR3 is built from 13 residues. The V gene's germline CDR1 is DFQATT and CDR2 SNEGSKA (reference sequence). TCRdb itself ran the 5' RACE reads through MiXCR, one entry per CDR3 protein. The sample carries tens of thousands of distinct CDR3 sequences, around 2.5% recorded once. The chain has TRBV20-1 and TRBJ2-1; D gene unclear. The clonotype was recovered from a man aged 50 to 60 with multiple sclerosis. The material sequenced was PBMCs. The CDR3, as DNA: TGCAGTGCTCCTTCGCTCAGCTACAATGAGCAGTTCTTC. Amino acids: CSAPSLSYNEQFF.